This T cell receptor beta chain emerged from a study of cytomegalovirus exposure and HLA in healthy donors (dated by TCRdb to 2016 to 2017). Background on the whole study: An earlier analysis of about 560 of the donors reported over 250 Gb of sequence data and 95 million to 140 million unique TCR beta sequences obtained from 150 million to 200 million T cells. Across approximately 420 genotyped donors of the cohort, an average of about 240,000 unique TCR beta nucleotide sequences per donor were sequenced, and approximately 17% of those sequences were non-productive. Rather than drawing on any new phenotypic data, the later analysis identified candidate immune exposures from TCR beta sequences and the way those sequences occurred across donors. Donor age, sex, ethnicity and CMV serostatus were compiled together with the repertoire data. To predict cytomegalovirus infection status, the study brought together high-throughput TCR immunosequencing, statistical association of individual TCRs with disease status, and machine learning. To study patterns of TCR occurrence, a later analysis re-analyzed previously published TCR beta repertoires from several hundred donors and added high-resolution HLA genotyping. A later genetic analysis took genome-wide SNP genotypes for about three fifths of the 666 donors and used that subset as a discovery cohort. The study aimed to test whether signatures of past pathogen exposure could be identified by cataloging public T cell receptors. Using immunosequencing, the study profiled T cell repertoires from about 650 subjects and related those repertoires to cytomegalovirus serostatus. An early release covering approximately 600 HLA-typed donors comprised approximately 290 gigabases of sequencing data and approximately 85 million unique TCR sequences. HLA typing covered class I and class II loci at four-digit resolution. Of the 398 genotyped donors, less than 85% were placed in the genetic ancestry cluster associated with self-reported Caucasian donors. Typing coverage varied by locus: about 629-640 donors for A, B, C, DRB1 and DQB1; 522 for DQA1; around 610 for DPA1; approximately 450 for DPB1. All discovery cohort repertoires had been generated using a single sequencing platform. To decide whether each TCR beta V gene segment behaved as functional or pseudogenic, an earlier analysis of approximately 600 of the donors relied on high-throughput TCR beta sequencing. Along with the roughly 670-subject first cohort, a separate validation cohort of over a hundred different subjects was used. Several DR-DQ haplotypes were handled as single units for association and clustering, since linkage in the cohort was strong.

Library prep was done by the immunoSEQ multiplex PCR assay. A mixture of 60 forward primers for TCR Vbeta segments and 13 reverse primers for TCR Jbeta segments was used in the multiplex PCR. A multiplex PCR assay on genomic DNA amplified the CDR3 region of rearranged TCR beta genes. The Illumina HiSeq System was used to sequence the amplified TCR beta libraries as 87-base-pair reads. Under the source paper's analysis protocol: A later analysis counted some 74 million unique TCR beta chains across the 650 to 700 repertoires, and 9 million to 14 million of these chains were shared by at least two donors. A nearest-neighbor algorithm error-corrected the raw reads and collapsed the reads into unique sequences, merging closely related sequences to remove PCR and sequencing errors. To assign V, D and J gene segments, CDR3 sequences were aligned to IMGT reference sequences. Each retained sequence needed at least a six-nucleotide match to both a V gene segment and a J gene segment. Rearrangements were classified as productive when the CDR3 lacked stop codons and remained in frame with V and J, and all other rearrangements were classified as non-productive. Following IMGT convention, CDR3 was defined as the stretch from the second conserved V-encoded cysteine to the conserved J-encoded phenylalanine. The earlier analysis of more than 450 of the donors excluded sequences that lacked an unambiguous match to a single V gene segment. An earlier analysis of roughly 590 of the donors called V segments functional above 56.7% productive rearrangements and segregating when the between-donor standard deviation exceeded 5%. A statistical classification framework was built for diagnosing cytomegalovirus status from the catalog of TCR beta chain sequences. V and J gene assignment, in a later analysis, came from comparing TCR nucleotide sequences with IMGT/GENE-DB human TR gene sequences. A later analysis assigned CDR3 sequences and most-parsimonious VDJ recombination scenarios with the TCRdist pipeline. A later analysis defined each TCR beta chain by its CDR3 amino acid sequence plus V-gene family, and excluded reads lacking a unique V-gene family. As a way to deal with suspected cross-contamination and a sequencing artifact, a later analysis dropped hundreds of nucleotide sequences that were highly shared and had low generation probability. In a later analysis, a clonal expansion index for each public chain was calculated from normalized within-repertoire ranks of inferred template counts. A later analysis computed generation probabilities with a VDJ recombination model fitted to out-of-frame rearrangements, and checked the results against IGoR. A later analysis scored TCR-TCR, TCR-HLA and TCR-CMV co-occurrence with hypergeometric tests, applying a repertoire-size bias correction to TCR pairs. False discovery rates were estimated in a later analysis by permuting HLA or CMV assignments 20 times. In a later analysis, co-occurring TCRs were grouped using DBSCAN, and TCRdist sequence similarity was added for clustering within HLA-allele-positive subsets. Co-occurrence clustering excluded repertoires with fewer than 30,000 or more than 120,000 public chains, plus five with anomalous nucleotide sharing. In TCRdb, the immuneACCESS table is reduced to in-frame sequences with V and J assigned. These tables do not hold every clone; where another copy was compared, an unresolved V gene accounts for under half, and the others remain unexplained. That table is the source of V, J and clone size, and D and trimming were worked out from the DNA. The sample data list under 150,000 clones, and about four fifths of these were observed just once. The top ten constitute around 8.5% of the sample.

At the junction V is shortened by 5 bases and J by 9 bases, with 23 bases in between. Based on the germline V gene, the CDR1 and CDR2 sequences are SGHNT and YENEEA. The CDR3 starts with the cysteine, ends with the phenylalanine, and has 15 residues. Just CDR3 DNA is preserved here, 45 bases in frame from base 1. With respect to this clone: What this receptor recognizes is not known. Per-base quality was not reported, and no clone a single base away is much larger than it.

In total, roughly 670 healthy bone marrow donors made up the cohort. Cohort members were all nominally healthy when sampled, although unrecorded immune exposures were likely present. The donor was CMV seropositive and belonged to the group of a few hundred seropositive cohort members. A peripheral blood sample was collected from each donor, and TCR beta sequencing was performed on peripheral blood mononuclear cells. Genomic DNA was extracted from the blood cell samples with the Qiagen DNeasy Blood Extraction Kit. What the work shows at the level of the full study, not this receptor alone: The study gave a list of roughly 150 TCR beta chains associated with cytomegalovirus. An earlier analysis of some 590 of the donors showed that most TCR beta V segments appeared in productive rearrangements either about 87% or about 30% of the time, which broadly matched IMGT annotations. Assigning TCR associations to individual alleles was difficult when HLA alleles, especially DR and DQ, strongly co-occurred. In a later analysis, HLA-associated TCR beta chains showed more clonal expansion and lower generation probabilities than non-associated chains that were equally common. A later analysis found that TCR association rates varied across HLA loci, with DRB1 alleles showing the most associated TCRs and HLA-C alleles the fewest. A group of highly shared sequence variants was considered likely to be a technical artifact of the sequencing pipeline. A further reported finding was that TCR beta sequences accurately predicted the HLA-A and HLA-B alleles for most subjects in the first cohort. Most TCR sequences were seen in very few donors, while some public TCRs were found in many individuals. Some IMGT-functional V segments, including TRBV6-2 and TRBV6-3, could not be distinguished by the 87-base-pair reads and were therefore excluded. Most CMV-associated TCR beta chains appeared to be HLA-restricted in a later analysis, and the HLA associations seemed to be driven largely by CMV exposure. In both the original and validation cohorts, the classifier was reported to diagnose cytomegalovirus status with high specificity and sensitivity. In vitro tests confirmed that a few of the cytomegalovirus-associated TCR beta chains recognize cytomegalovirus antigens. Because HLA typing was missing for some donors at each locus, association tests included only the typed subset. V-gene and J-gene trimming of TCR beta chains was associated with a missense DCLRE1C variant in a later genetic analysis, and the association was replicated in an independent cohort. At a false discovery rate of 0.05, a later analysis linked 16,000 or so TCR beta sequences to specific HLA alleles. Only TCR beta chains were sequenced in this cohort, and the absence of alpha or paired-chain data limited detectable features. Presence/absence analyses assumed roughly uniform sequencing depth across donors, an assumption that may not hold. A later analysis reported that several top co-occurrence clusters appeared linked to parvovirus B19, influenza, CMV and Epstein-Barr virus. Correlated functional status among segregating V segments might reflect linkage disequilibrium, but an unknown experimental factor could not be ruled out. Compared with the approximately 600-donor mean, donors in an Asian-associated ancestry cluster had fewer N-insertions in productive TCRs, according to a later genetic analysis. Some 16 rarely observed V segments, including chromosome 9 orphons, were excluded from the earlier analysis of almost 600 of the donors because counts were too low. Immune exposure information for the cohort was limited to CMV serostatus. According to the authors, the approach could potentially be generalized to other disease states and immunological phenotypes.

Sequencing was performed on PBMCs. This receptor was obtained from a woman in her forties or fifties in good health and CMV-seropositive. The V and J genes are TRBV11-3 and TRBJ2-7, with the D gene call left open. In nucleotides, the sequence is TGTGCCAGCAGCAGGTCCGGTCGGGTGAGCTTTGGGCAGTACTTC. It translates to CASSRSGRVSFGQYF. With the portions outside the CDR3 filled from the reference TRBV11-3 and TRBJ2-7 genes, the complete variable region becomes EAGVVQSPRYKIIEKKQPVAFWCNPISGHNTLYWYLQNLGQGPELLIRYENEEAVDDSQLPKDRFSAERLKGVDSTLKIQPAELGDSAVYLCASSRSGRVSFGQYFGPGTRLTVT.